These 11 T cell receptor beta chains were sequenced from one sample in a study of T cells after somatic rescue of genetic block. Sequencing used immunoSEQ multiplex PCR; TCRdb keeps in-frame clones, though not all of them. This table has 50,000 to 60,000 clones, roughly 96% appearing once. Sequencing was carried out using peripheral blood mononuclear cells (PBMCs). The receptors originated from a child under two years old.

This clone was counted a single time. V and J are TRBV30 and TRBJ1-1; D ambiguous. The V end was cut by 6 bases, the J end by 0 bases, with 20 bases between. Germline CDR1 is GTSNPN and CDR2 is SVGIG (reference sequence). The CDR3 has 16 amino acids. The CDR3 reads CACLRGDLSLNTEAFF. The CDR3 DNA reads as TGTGCCTGCCTACGGGGAGATTTGTCTTTGAACACTGAAGCTTTCTTT.

The chain recombines TRBV19 with TRBJ2-1; D is uncertain. The V gene's germline CDR1 is LNHDA and CDR2 SQIVND (reference sequence). The V gene lost 1 base and the J gene lost 6 bases, with 13 bases spanning the gap. The CDR3 runs 15 residues. The CDR3 reads CASSIVGVSANEQFF. CDR3 in DNA: TGTGCCAGTAGTATAGTAGGCGTCTCAGCCAATGAGCAGTTCTTC.

This chain links TRBV6-6 with TRBJ2-3; D may be TRBD1 (8 bases). Germline assignment: CDR1 MNHNY and CDR2 SVGAGI (reference sequence). Trimming took 9 bases from V and 4 from J, leaving 14 bases between them. The CDR3 sequence is 13 residues long. The CDR3, as DNA: TGTGCCAGGGACAGGGCGGGAGCAGATACGCAGTATTTT. This translates into CARDRAGADTQYF.

This clone has just one count. The chain joins TRBV7-2 to TRBJ2-5; 9 nucleotides agree with TRBD1. With the DNA end fitting TRBJ2-7 better, the J assignment may be wrong. Germline-derived CDR1 and CDR2 are SGHTA and FQGNSA. The CDR3 spans 14 residues. The CDR3 is CASSRGQGAYEQYF. DNA for the CDR3: TGTGCCAGCAGCCGGGGACAGGGAGCCTACGAGCAGTACTTC.

The chain has TRBV6-7 and TRBJ1-5; D might be TRBD1 (6 bases). TRBV6-7 is reported as an ORF; its role is uncertain. Trimming cost V 2 bases and J 8 bases, with 13 bases left between them. CDR3 size: 14 residues. The CDR3 nucleotides read TGTGCCAGCAGTTACCGGGGGGCCAGGGAGCCCCAGCATTTT. It translates to CASSYRGAREPQHF.

The chain is built from TRBV5-6 and TRBJ2-2, with TRBD2 identical over 8 bases. The germline CDR1 and CDR2 sequences are SGHDT and YYEEEE. V was clipped by 3 bases and J by 1 base; unmatched bases: 5. This CDR3 is 16 amino acids long. The CDR3 region has the DNA TGTGCCAGCAGCTACGGACTAGCCGGGAACACCGGGGAGCTGTTTTTT. This translates into CASSYGLAGNTGELFF.

In regard to this clone: Other DNA sequences in the same sample also yield this CDR3. The chain is built from TRBV5-1 and TRBJ2-5, with no clear D. The CDR3 runs 11 residues. Germline V gives CDR1 SGHRS, CDR2 YFSETQ. Trimming took off 2 bases at V and 2 bases at J, with 1 base between the two ends. CDR3 sequence reads: CASSFQETQYF. In nucleotides, the CDR3 is TGCGCCAGCAGCTTTCAAGAGACCCAGTACTTC.

The V gene is TRBV6-6, the J gene TRBJ1-4, with D perhaps TRBD1 (6 bases). The CDR3 extends over 15 amino acids. The V and J ends lost 4 bases and 5 bases respectively, with 14 bases between them. Germline V lookup: CDR1 MNHNY, CDR2 SVGAGI (reference sequence). The CDR3 nucleotides read TGTGCCAGCAGTTCTCAAGGACAGCCAAATGAAAAACTGTTTTTT. Translation: CASSSQGQPNEKLFF.

This clone was seen only a few times. J is TRBJ2-3 and V is TRBV11-2, with TRBD2 matching over 10 bases. The ends lost 2 bases at V and 3 bases at J; junction bases unmatched: 11. The CDR3 totals 18 residues. Germline V gene sequence: CDR1 SGHAT, CDR2 FQNNGV. CDR3: CASSLSVRRTSGTDTQYF. The CDR3 DNA follows: TGTGCCAGCAGCTTATCTGTGAGAAGGACTAGCGGAACAGATACGCAGTATTTT.

This clone was seen a single time. This chain joins TRBV4-3 and TRBJ1-2; perhaps TRBD1 as D (6 bases). V lost 2 bases, J lost 4 bases, and 17 bases lay in between. Germline CDR1 and CDR2: LGHNA and YSLEER. The CDR3 contains 16 residues. DNA for the CDR3: TGCGCCAGCAGCCAAAAGGTGGGGGGGCGCGTCTATGGCTACACCTTC. Translated: CASSQKVGGRVYGYTF.

This chain uses TRBV7-2 with TRBJ2-3; no clear D gene. Looked up from germline, CDR1 is SGHTA and CDR2 is FQGNSA. Trimming left V 1 base short and J 3 bases short, with 11 bases between. CDR3 length: 15 residues. The CDR3 loop is CASSLVRAVTDTQYF. CDR3 DNA: TGTGCCAGCAGCTTAGTTCGGGCAGTTACAGATACGCAGTATTTT. The whole variable domain, filled in from reference TRBV7-2 and TRBJ2-3, reads GAGVSQSPSNKVTEKGKDVELRCDPISGHTALYWYRQSLGQGLEFLIYFQGNSAPDKSGLPSDRFSAERTGGSVSTLTIQRTQQEDSAVYLCASSLVRAVTDTQYFGPGTRLTVL.